This is a list of T cell receptor beta chains from one sample in a study of shared clonotypes between healthy human individuals. Profiling relied on immunoSEQ multiplex PCR, and the TCRdb table lists in-frame clones only, not all of them. The data contain some 1 million clones, around 76% of them singletons. Specimen: memory CD4+ T cells sorted from blood. These TCRs come from a man aged 18-30 years in good health. CDR3s include the opening cysteine and the closing phenylalanine or tryptophan. The order of the fields is CDR3 protein, CDR3 DNA, D gene, V gene, clone size, J gene. A D gene is named only where the DNA matches it firmly. A row's size may be missing; if present it is once, few, many or a size class.

CASGVTDTQYF TGTGCCAGCGGGGTCACAGATACGCAGTATTTT NA TRBV28 NA TRBJ2-3
CASTTSYGTDTQYF TGTGCCAGCACCACTAGTTACGGCACAGATACGCAGTATTTT NA TRBV28 NA TRBJ2-3
CASSQSEALSGNTIYF TGCGCCAGCAGCCAATCGGAGGCCCTCTCTGGAAACACCATATATTTT NA TRBV4-1 NA TRBJ1-3
CASLPNRVYTAETQYF TGTGCCAGCCTACCGAACCGGGTCTACACGGCGGAGACCCAGTACTTC NA TRBV25-1 NA TRBJ2-5
CASSPRTGGTGELFF TGTGCCAGCTCACCCCGGACAGGAGGTACCGGGGAGCTGTTTTTT TRBD1 TRBV18 NA TRBJ2-2
CASSLQGAVNTEAFF TGTGCCAGCAGTTTACAGGGGGCTGTCAACACTGAAGCTTTCTTT TRBD1 TRBV7-6 NA TRBJ1-1
CASSRIGGTGNTIYF TGTGCCAGCAGCCGAATAGGGGGCACTGGAAACACCATATATTTT TRBD1 TRBV7-8 once TRBJ1-3
CASSLGQGVLETQYF TGTGCCAGCAGCCTGGGACAGGGTGTGTTGGAGACCCAGTACTTC TRBD1 TRBV5-6 NA TRBJ2-5
CASLLASRHSGNTIYF TGTGCCAGCCTGTTAGCGTCCAGGCACTCTGGAAACACCATATATTTT NA TRBV28 NA TRBJ1-3
CASSFYSSSNQPQHF TGTGCCAGCAGCTTTTATTCATCCAGCAATCAGCCCCAGCATTTT NA TRBV7-2 NA TRBJ1-5
CASSQEPWSGRGETQYF TGCGCCAGCAGCCAAGAACCCTGGAGCGGGAGAGGGGAGACCCAGTACTTC TRBD2 TRBV4-3 NA TRBJ2-5
CASSSTGSEAFF TGTGCCAGCAGTTCCACAGGGTCTGAAGCTTTCTTT NA TRBV6-6 NA TRBJ1-1
CAWSVRQGGHTGELFF TGTGCCTGGAGTGTCCGGCAGGGTGGGCACACCGGGGAGCTGTTTTTT NA TRBV30 NA TRBJ2-2
CASSLESGGPYEQYF TGTGCCAGCAGCTTAGAGTCAGGGGGGCCCTACGAGCAGTACTTC NA TRBV7-8 many TRBJ2-7
CASSEGSYTGELFF TGTGCCAGCAGTGAAGGAAGCTACACCGGGGAGCTGTTTTTT NA TRBV25-1 NA TRBJ2-2
CASSLTPATNEKLFF TGCGCCAGCAGCTTGACCCCTGCAACTAATGAAAAACTGTTTTTT NA TRBV5-1 NA TRBJ1-4
CASTDRGTYEQYF TGTGCCAGCACTGACAGGGGGACCTACGAGCAGTACTTC TRBD1 TRBV7-2 NA TRBJ2-7
CASSYQGKNTEAFF TGTGCCAGCAGTTATCAGGGTAAGAACACTGAAGCTTTCTTT NA TRBV6-5 many TRBJ1-1
CASSLAPGSSYEQYF TGCGCCAGCAGCTTGGCTCCCGGGAGCTCATACGAGCAGTACTTC NA TRBV5-1 NA TRBJ2-7
CAWSVQLTSSYNEQFF TGTGCCTGGAGTGTACAGCTAACCAGCTCCTACAATGAGCAGTTCTTC NA TRBV30 NA TRBJ2-1
CASSGPWGKMSNQPQHF TGTGCCAGCAGTGGCCCCTGGGGAAAGATGAGCAATCAGCCCCAGCATTTT NA TRBV6-1 NA TRBJ1-5
CASSKATSGSYEQYF TGTGCCAGCAGCAAAGCGACTAGCGGCTCCTACGAGCAGTACTTC TRBD2 TRBV7-2 NA TRBJ2-7
CASSSVLLGTSYEQYF TGTGCCAGCAGTTCCGTTCTGCTTGGGACCTCGTACGAGCAGTACTTC NA TRBV7-9 few TRBJ2-7
CASAGGVNQPQHF TGTGCCAGCGCTGGCGGGGTAAACCAGCCCCAGCATTTT NA TRBV27 NA TRBJ1-5
CASSASGTGGVYGYTF TGTGCCAGCAGTGCCTCCGGGACAGGGGGCGTCTATGGCTACACCTTC TRBD1 TRBV6-1 NA TRBJ1-2
CASSQRPGTGNTIYF TGTGCCAGCAGCCAACGTCCAGGGACTGGAAACACCATATATTTT NA TRBV9 NA TRBJ1-3
CASSRGFGYGYTF TGTGCCAGCAGTCGGGGTTTTGGCTATGGCTACACCTTC NA TRBV6-5 once TRBJ1-2
CASSYSGRVSNSPLHF TGTGCCAGCAGTTACTCGGGCAGGGTGAGCAATTCACCCCTCCACTTT NA TRBV6-5 NA TRBJ1-6